This TCR beta chain derives from a study of control samples from healthy donors and cancer patients. The protocol was immunoSEQ multiplex PCR, while the TCRdb copy is restricted to in-frame clones and leaves out a portion. The sample has about 100,000 clones, 82% seen once. The CDR3 consists of 15 residues. Trimming cost V 4 bases and J 5 bases; bases outside gene matches: 6. Germline V CDR1 and CDR2: SGHVS, FQNEAQ. The chain combines TRBV7-8 with TRBJ1-5, with 9 nucleotides matching TRBD1. The sequence was obtained from a man between 18 and 35 years old in good health. The sequenced sample was blood. CDR3 coding DNA: TGTGCCAGCAGCTCCCCCTGGACAGGGGATCAGCCCCAGCATTTT. Its protein is CASSSPWTGDQPQHF.